These 12 T cell receptor beta chains were sequenced from one sample in a study of T cell responses to AZD1222 COVID-19 vaccine. Some clones are missing from TCRdb's copy, which holds only in-frame ones; the method was immunoSEQ multiplex PCR. The sample includes some 120,000 clones, about nine tenths of them seen just once. The sequencing here drew on peripheral blood, taken on day 0 of AZD1222 vaccination. The receptors derive from an adult in good health.

The rearrangement links TRBV4-1 to TRBJ1-4, with 7 bases identical to TRBD1. With V trimmed by 4 bases and J by 5 bases, 19 bases remained unmatched. The germline V gene has CDR1 MGHRA and CDR2 YSYEKL. CDR3 length equals 19 residues. Here the CDR3 reads CASSPQVPGPGTVNEKLFF. As DNA, the CDR3 is TGCGCCAGCAGCCCTCAAGTACCGGGCCCGGGGACAGTCAATGAAAAACTGTTTTTT.

This clone was seen more than once but under ten times. This rearrangement joins TRBV7-3 to TRBJ2-1; D may match TRBD1 or TRBD2 (5 bases each). The CDR3 spans 14 residues. The V gene lost 3 bases and the J gene lost 2 bases, with 8 bases spanning the gap. Per the germline V gene, CDR1 is SGHTA and CDR2 is FQGTGA. CDR3 in amino acids: CASSLQGPYNEQFF. The CDR3 coding sequence is TGTGCCAGCAGCTTGCAGGGACCCTACAATGAGCAGTTCTTC.

V gene TRBV6-2 or TRBV6-3 combines with J gene TRBJ2-7; no definite D call. Trimming took off 2 bases at V and 7 bases at J, with 9 bases between the two ends. Germline V gives CDR1 MNHEY, CDR2 SVGEGT. This CDR3 is 12 amino acids long. The CDR3 DNA reads TGTGCCAGCAGTTACGGGCTAGGGGAGCAGTACTTC. It encodes CASSYGLGEQYF.

The chain carries TRBV19 and TRBJ2-7, with TRBD1 matching over 9 bases. The CDR3 has 15 residues. Germline lookup yields CDR1 LNHDA and CDR2 SQIVND (reference sequence). Losses at the gene ends were 5 bases for V and 1 base for J; bases not matched to a gene: 6. DNA for the CDR3: TGTGCCAGTAGTCCCGGGACAGGGCCTTCCTACGAGCAGTACTTC. It codes for CASSPGTGPSYEQYF.

The chain employs TRBV6-5 and TRBJ2-7; D ambiguous. Germline V gene lookup returns CDR1 MNHEY and CDR2 SVGAGI. This CDR3 is 15 amino acids long. V lost 0 bases and J lost 2, with 11 bases in between. The CDR3, as DNA: TGTGCCAGCAGTTACTCGTTCCCTCAGCCCTACGAGCAGTACTTC. Its translation is CASSYSFPQPYEQYF.

The genes are TRBV6-5 and TRBJ2-7; 10 bases match TRBD1. The germline gives CDR1 MNHEY, CDR2 SVGAGI. Trimming removed 6 bases from V and 7 bases from J; junction bases left unmatched: 9. The CDR3 covers 14 residues. The CDR3 loop reads CASRKGDRGREQYF. CDR3 sequence (DNA): TGTGCCAGCAGAAAGGGTGACAGGGGGCGAGAGCAGTACTTC.

V gene TRBV2 combines with J gene TRBJ1-5, with TRBD1 as a possible D gene (6 bases). The CDR3 has 15 residues. V was shortened by 6 bases and J by 1 base, with 13 bases between the two germline ends. Germline V lookup: CDR1 SNHLY, CDR2 FYNNEI. The CDR3 DNA sequence: TGTGCCAGCAGACCGGACAGAGGGAGCAATCAGCCCCAGCATTTT. Residues: CASRPDRGSNQPQHF.

The CDR3 here is CASSEVRVSGNTIYF. DNA for the CDR3: TGTGCCAGCAGTGAAGTTAGGGTCTCTGGAAACACCATATATTTT. The V and J genes are TRBV2 and TRBJ1-3; D is undetermined. V shed 1 base and J shed 0 bases, with 7 bases lying between them. The CDR3 sequence is 15 residues long. Germline V gene data show CDR1 as SNHLY and CDR2 as FYNNEI.

This clone was picked up one time. As DNA, the CDR3 is TGTGCCAGCAGCTTAGCGGCCAGCGGGAGACACGAGCAGTACTTC. Translated: CASSLAASGRHEQYF. The chain carries TRBV7-2 and TRBJ2-7, with 8 bases fitting TRBD2. CDR3 length: 15 amino acids. Germline lookup yields CDR1 SGHTA and CDR2 FQGNSA. Germline trimming cut 0 bases from V and 5 bases from J; bases unmatched to any gene: 6.

This clone showed up just a few times. The chain combines TRBV7-3 with TRBJ1-1, with no clear D. Germline V gene lookup returns CDR1 SGHTA and CDR2 FQGTGA. This CDR3 spans 13 amino acids. V gave up 0 bases and J gave up 3 bases, with 5 bases separating them. The CDR3 DNA is TGTGCCAGCAGCTTAACCCCTGACACTGAAGCTTTCTTT. Amino acids: CASSLTPDTEAFF. The full variable domain, with the rest looked up from reference TRBV7-3 and TRBJ1-1, is GAGVSQTPSNKVTEKGKYVELRCDPISGHTALYWYRQSLGQGPEFLIYFQGTGAADDSGLPNDRFFAVRPEGSVSTLKIQRTERGDSAVYLCASSLTPDTEAFFGQGTRLTVV.

The chain has TRBV11-2 and TRBJ2-5, with TRBD2 matching over 12 bases. With 3 bases clipped from V and 2 bases from J, the junction kept 1 base outside the gene matches. The CDR3 length is 15 residues. The germline CDR1 and CDR2 sequences are SGHAT and FQNNGV. CDR3 in DNA: TGTGCCAGCAGCTTCGGACTAGCGGGACAAGAGACCCAGTACTTC. Its translation is CASSFGLAGQETQYF.

The V gene is TRBV12-5, the J gene TRBJ2-2; 10 nucleotides line up with TRBD2. Per the germline V gene, CDR1 is LGHNT and CDR2 is FRNRAP. There are 15 residues in the CDR3. Trimming cost V 3 bases and J 4 bases; bases outside gene matches: 2. In DNA form, the CDR3 reads TGTGCTAGTGGTTTTCTAGCGGGGGCCACCGGGGAGCTGTTTTTT. As protein: CASGFLAGATGELFF.